This TCR beta chain was identified in a study of T-cell memory formation after mild COVID-19 (TCRdb year 2021). Broadly, across the study: TCR sequence clusters from the two donors were largely donor specific. In a couple of donors, T-cell clones that expanded and contracted after mild COVID-19 were followed by sequencing TCRalpha and TCRbeta repertoires longitudinally. Two young, previously healthy adult volunteers made up the cohort, one male and one female. General study outcomes and caveats: The detection of some responding clones in pre-infection memory suggests that pre-existing cross-reactive memory T cells joined the SARS-CoV-2 response. The second-wave clones that peaked on day 37 were not confirmed to be SARS-CoV-2 specific. Contracting CD4+ clones turned up mainly in the CM and EM memory subsets, whereas EMRA was where CD8+ clones were enriched. Balanced CD4/CD8 phenotypes were observed for clones contracting from day 15 to 85, whereas a bias towards CD4+ was observed for a second wave of clones expanding from day 15 to 37. Only two mild cases were covered by the study, and larger cohorts that include severe cases with pre-infection samples were considered necessary.

This clonotype was observed a few times. It lacks a known antigen. No per-base quality is available; no much larger clone lies one base away. PBMCs were isolated by Ficoll-Paque density gradient centrifugation. Sequencing used an Illumina NovaSeq 6000. TCRalpha and TCRbeta cDNA libraries were constructed by 5'RACE with constant-segment primers, with sample barcodes and unique molecular identifiers being introduced. Trizol reagent was used to extract RNA from every sample. Amplification of the libraries took two PCR steps, and the second step added a second sample barcode plus Illumina TruSeq adapters. Sequencing of libraries was performed on an Illumina NovaSeq with 2 x 150 bp paired-end reads. The paper's processing steps were these. Reads were demultiplexed and collapsed into UMI-guided consensus sequences with migec v1.2.7. With mixcr v2.1.11, UMI consensuses were aligned to TRA and TRB V and J templates and assembled into clonotypes. A clonotype was counted as expanded or contracted only if both edgeR and NoisET called the change significant, with noise models trained on biological replicates. edgeR calls used a false discovery rate-adjusted p below 0.01 and a log2 fold-change threshold of 1. PCA with hierarchical clustering of max-normalized trajectories of the 1000 most abundant clonotypes was used as exploratory dynamics analysis. Each responding clone was given a CD4 or CD8 phenotype based on the CD4+ and CD8+ repertoires, which had been sequenced separately. TCRdb took the public reads, trimmed them with fastp at Q25, ran MiXCR for clone calling and kept in-frame beta chains. Rows merge per CDR3 protein into single entries with the most common DNA and genes. TCRdb, not the original authors, processed these V and J calls. This sample lists 250,000 to 300,000 distinct CDR3 sequences; approximately 16% were detected once. The ten largest clonotypes hold about a fifth of the sample.

At the junction V is shortened by 6 bases and J by 1 base, with 15 bases in between. Including cysteine and phenylalanine, the CDR3 has 15 amino acids. Only the CDR3 portion is preserved as DNA: 45 bases, with reading frame beginning at the first base. The sample was PBMCs or a T cell subset sorted from them (not recorded which). The TCR originated in a man younger than 35 who had mild COVID-19 (a few samples of this study predate the infection). The sample titles of this study are shuffled in the database, so cell type and time point are left out; the donor was told from shared clones. The sequence links TRBV12-3 or TRBV12-4 to TRBJ1-1; perhaps TRBD1 is the D gene, with 6 bases matching. The CDR3 corresponds to CASSPRTRGNTEAFF. The nucleotides are TGTGCCAGCAGCCCACGTACCAGGGGGAACACTGAAGCTTTCTTT.